This TCR beta chain was captured in a study of blood T cell repertoires in COVID-19. Study-wide background: Researchers got acute and convalescent COVID-19 samples from the United States, Italy and Spain. T cells, B-cell-depleted T cells, or PBMCs supplied cDNA or gDNA.

Original handling: Reference gene primer amplification gave estimated nucleated cell counts. Clones were read by immunoSEQ multiplex PCR, and TCRdb kept only the in-frame ones, dropping some. That table is the source of V, J and clone size, and D and trimming were worked out from the DNA. The sample holds 250,000 to 350,000 clones, about 89% seen once. Trimming took off 4 bases at V and 3 bases at J, with 4 bases between the two ends. The CDR3 spans 11 residues. Per germline, CDR1 MDHEN and CDR2 SYDVKM. V and J are TRBV28 and TRBJ2-7, with D unclear. This TCR was sampled from a man aged 30 to 39 with acute or convalescent COVID-19. Sample: peripheral blood. The CDR3 coding sequence is TGTGCCAGCAGTTACGGCTACGAGCAGTACTTC. This translates into CASSYGYEQYF.